Given below is one TCR beta chain in context. The data stem from a study of control samples from healthy donors and cancer patients. The CDR3 runs 13 residues. Between the trimmed V and J ends, which lost 7 bases and 2 bases, there was a span of 10 bases. Germline values: CDR1 SEHNR, CDR2 FQNEAQ (reference sequence). The method was immunoSEQ multiplex PCR; TCRdb's version includes in-frame clones alone and lacks a portion of them. The sample lists about 80,000 clones, roughly 88% occurring once. This clonotype originated in a woman in her forties or fifties in good health. The sample comprised blood. The genes are TRBV7-9 and TRBJ2-3; D not resolved. The CDR3 sequence: CASKDSFTDTQYF. The CDR3 region has the DNA TGTGCCAGCAAGGATTCGTTCACAGATACGCAGTATTTT.